Listed below are T cell receptor beta chains from one sample, sequenced in a study of T-cell reconstitution after alpha-beta-depleted transplantation in children. Via MiXCR, TCRdb re-called the PCR reads, giving one row per CDR3 protein. The repertoire holds approximately 100,000 distinct CDR3 sequences, with 12% as singletons. Sequenced here: PBMCs from the stem cell graft donor, sampled from the stem cell graft. These receptors all stem from a human donor who donated a stem cell graft to a child with inherited bone marrow failure. Each CDR3 is given without its conserved first and last residue.

TRBV10-3 AISESRGQGDQPQH
TRBV12-3/TRBV12-4 ASRPGTGSNQPQH
TRBV20-1 SARVPGGAYEQY
TRBV5-1 ASSPGLAGRLSSYNEQF
TRBV29-1 SVEDRGRQTGELF
TRBV29-1 SGVGQLNTEAF
TRBV7-2 ASSFGANTEAF
TRBV28 ASSLVGGTGDIYEQY
TRBV19 ASSIGTGAYEQY
TRBV10-3 AISELRGSTDTQY
TRBV5-1 ASSLRAGAGNEQF
TRBV20-1 SARTQDRGGTEAF
TRBV7-2 ASSPRPTAGGNTEAF
TRBV5-1 ASSPGATGANVLT
TRBV18 ASSPRQVNTGELF
TRBV29-1 SATGGLENTGELF
TRBV20-1 RAGPSNEKLF
TRBV5-5 ASSLSVAEAQNIQY
TRBV7-2 ASSASTGYYEQY
TRBV20-1 SAGASRSQETQY
TRBV27 ASSFAGTNTEAF
TRBV7-2 ASSVGQGLDTQY
TRBV15 ATSRGPGRTDTQY
TRBV5-1 ASSFGERLNTEAF
TRBV28 ASSLSGRLDETQY
TRBV20-1 SARDRRRDNEKLF
TRBV9 ASSVGRPNEQF
TRBV29-1 SGGWETQY
TRBV5-1 ASSLGFPAGTTDTQY
TRBV5-1 ASSPLLVGGGNTEAF
TRBV27 ASSSIAYRQGAYGYT
TRBV6-5 ASSYGPTGELF
TRBV23-1 ASSQRGTVPQETQY